The clone carrying this TCR beta chain has just a few counts. No antigen is known for it. Exclusions: uncontrolled infection, other autoimmune disease, pregnancy, lactation. The source of the PBMCs was less than 12 ml of fresh peripheral blood. These data belong to a study of T cells in Graves' hyperthyroidism and ophthalmopathy. At the level of the study: Peripheral blood sampling occurred at initial diagnosis, before any treatment. General study points: Among thyroid clonotypes expanded above 0.001, most also appeared in blood.

The CDR3 is 14 amino acids. Germline V gene lookup returns CDR1 LGHNA and CDR2 YNFKEQ. The V gene lost 0 bases and the J gene lost 3 bases, with 9 bases spanning the gap. TCR beta CDR3 regions were amplified from RNA transcripts. First-round RT-PCR with HTBI primers amplified the TCR CDR3 region. TCRdb reanalysed the multiplex PCR reads using MiXCR and keeps one entry per CDR3 protein. Altogether under 350,000 distinct CDR3 sequences are present, approximately 17% being singletons, with the ten largest covering approximately 60%. This clonotype was sampled from an older woman with Graves' ophthalmopathy. This chain connects TRBV4-2 to TRBJ2-7, with D possibly TRBD1 on 6 matching bases. The material sequenced was blood. The CDR3 DNA sequence: TGTGCCAGCAGCCAAGAAAGAGGGGGCTACGAGCAGTACTTC. This codes for CASSQERGGYEQYF.